These 8 T cell receptor beta chains came from one sample sequenced in a study of blood T cell repertoires in COVID-19. Measured with immunoSEQ multiplex PCR; TCRdb has only the in-frame clones, and not every one. Among more than 110,000 clones listed, around nine tenths were seen once. Specimen: peripheral blood. All receptors derive from a man aged 50-59 years with active or convalescent COVID-19.

The chain recombines TRBV27 with TRBJ1-5; 9 nucleotides line up with TRBD1. This CDR3 is built from 16 residues. CDR1 and CDR2 from the germline V gene are MNHEY and SMNVEV (reference sequence). Trimming cost V 5 bases and J 5 bases; bases outside gene matches: 10. Here the CDR3 DNA reads TGTGCCAGCAGTCCTCCGGGACAGGGAAAGGATCAGCCCCAGCATTTT. It encodes CASSPPGQGKDQPQHF.

This clone was detected only a few times. The chain links TRBV5-1 to TRBJ2-3; TRBD2 aligns across 8 bases. CDR1 is SGHRS, CDR2 YFSETQ, per germline. CDR3 size: 16 residues. V shed 2 bases and J 1 base; nucleotides not matched to a gene: 6. The CDR3 is CASSLGGLGGTDTQYF. The CDR3 region has the DNA TGCGCCAGCAGCTTAGGGGGACTAGGGGGCACAGATACGCAGTATTTT.

The chain has TRBV5-1 and TRBJ2-3; TRBD1 might be the D (5 bases). Deletions cut 4 bases from V and 1 base from J, with 16 bases between. The CDR3 contains 16 residues. Germline V lookup: CDR1 SGHRS, CDR2 YFSETQ. The CDR3 loop is CASSVQGRSGTDTQYF. The DNA of the CDR3 is TGCGCCAGCAGCGTCCAGGGCCGGTCGGGCACAGATACGCAGTATTTT.

The chain links TRBV6-2 or TRBV6-3 to TRBJ1-1; D unclear. This CDR3 spans 15 amino acids. Trimming shortened V by 0 bases and J by 5 bases, and 13 bases separated the two germline ends. CDR1 is MNHEY and CDR2 is SVGEGT in the germline V gene. The DNA of the CDR3 is TGTGCCAGCAGTTACTCCTCCCGGCGGGGTACTGAAGCTTTCTTT. It translates to CASSYSSRRGTEAFF.

This chain joins TRBV5-5 and TRBJ1-3; 7 bases line up with TRBD1. The CDR3 is made up of 15 amino acids. The V segment lost 0 bases and the J segment 2 bases; nucleotides outside the gene matches: 2. CDR1 SGHKS and CDR2 YYEKEE come from the germline V gene (reference sequence). CDR3 loop: CASSLEGAAGNTIYF. DNA for the CDR3: TGTGCCAGCAGCTTGGAGGGGGCGGCTGGAAACACCATATATTTT.

The chain is built from TRBV5-8 and TRBJ2-1; 8 nucleotides agree with TRBD1. J lost 7 bases, V lost 0 bases, and 12 bases had no gene match. The CDR3 runs 17 residues. Germline V gives CDR1 SGHTS, CDR2 YDEGEE. The CDR3 sequence is CASSLAGDRGPGNEQFF. The CDR3 coding sequence is TGTGCCAGCAGCTTGGCCGGCGACAGGGGCCCGGGGAATGAGCAGTTCTTC.

CDR3 coding DNA: TGTGCCAGCAGAAATACTAGTCCCTACGAGCAGTACTTC. Translating it yields CASRNTSPYEQYF. The chain recombines TRBV28 with TRBJ2-7; tentative D call: TRBD2 (5 bases). Germline CDR1 MDHEN, CDR2 SYDVKM. V gave up 6 bases and J gave up 2 bases, with 11 bases separating them. This CDR3 comprises 13 residues.

The V call is TRBV28, the J call TRBJ2-7; the D gene is possibly TRBD2 (5 bases). This CDR3 spans 13 amino acids. V lost 3 bases, J lost 2 bases, and 8 bases lay in between. CDR1 and CDR2 from the germline V gene are MDHEN and SYDVKM. The CDR3 loop reads CASSLASTYEQYF. The CDR3, as DNA: TGTGCCAGCAGTTTGGCTAGCACCTACGAGCAGTACTTC. Combining the CDR3 with reference TRBV28 and TRBJ2-7 gives the whole variable domain DVKVTQSSRYLVKRTGEKVFLECVQDMDHENMFWYRQDPGLGLRLIYFSYDVKMKEKGDIPEGYSVSREKKERFSLILESASTNQTSMYLCASSLASTYEQYFGPGTRLTVT.